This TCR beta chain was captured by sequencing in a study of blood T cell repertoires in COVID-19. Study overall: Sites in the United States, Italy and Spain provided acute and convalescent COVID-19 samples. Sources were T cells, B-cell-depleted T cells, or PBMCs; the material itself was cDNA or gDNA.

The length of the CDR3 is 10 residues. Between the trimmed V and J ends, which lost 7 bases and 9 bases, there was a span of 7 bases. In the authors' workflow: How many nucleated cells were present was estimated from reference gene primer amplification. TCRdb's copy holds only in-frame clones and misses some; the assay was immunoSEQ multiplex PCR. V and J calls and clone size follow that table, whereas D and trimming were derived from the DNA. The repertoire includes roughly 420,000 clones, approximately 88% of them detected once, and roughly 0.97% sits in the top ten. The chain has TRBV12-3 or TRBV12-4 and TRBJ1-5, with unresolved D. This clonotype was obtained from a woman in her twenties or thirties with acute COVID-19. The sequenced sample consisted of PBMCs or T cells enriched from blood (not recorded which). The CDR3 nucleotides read TGTGCCAGCACTACCGGGCCCCAGCATTTT. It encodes CASTTGPQHF.